Listed below are T cell receptor beta chains from one sample, sequenced in a study of CD8 T cells in ankylosing spondylitis. TCRdb itself ran the 5' RACE reads through MiXCR, one entry per CDR3 protein. The sample includes roughly 48,000 distinct CDR3 sequences, approximately 8% of them seen just once. Sequencing was carried out using blood, either unsorted or a sorted T cell fraction (not recorded which). The source is a female donor with ankylosing spondylitis or in good health (not recorded which). CDR3s include the opening cysteine and the closing phenylalanine or tryptophan. A D gene is named only where the DNA matches it firmly. Only some rows state a clone size, as once, few, many or a class for expanded clones.

>TRBV18|many|TRBD1|TRBJ1-5
TGTGCCAGCTCACCACAAAGGGACAGGGGGATTCAGCCCCAGCATTTT
CASSPQRDRGIQPQHF
>TRBV3-1|few|-|TRBJ2-7
TGTGCCAGCAGCCAAGCGGGGGATTACGAGCAGTACTTC
CASSQAGDYEQYF
>TRBV3-1|many|TRBD1|TRBJ1-2
TGTGCCAGCAGCTCCCGGGACAGCGGGTCCACCTTC
CASSSRDSGSTF
>TRBV5-1|many|-|TRBJ1-2
TGCGCCAGCAGCTTGGACCCCGGACAGCCTCAGAGGGGCTACACCTTC
CASSLDPGQPQRGYTF
>TRBV5-1|many|-|TRBJ1-6
TGCGCCAGCAGCTTGCGGAACAGAGATAATTCACCCCTCCACTTT
CASSLRNRDNSPLHF
>TRBV4-3|many|-|TRBJ2-1
TGCGCCAGCAGCCAAGATAGGACAAGCCGGAGTAATGAGCAGTTCTTC
CASSQDRTSRSNEQFF
>TRBV29-1|-|-|TRBJ1-2
TGCAGCGCCATCGAGGGGGGGTATGATGGCTACACCTTC
CSAIEGGYDGYTF
>TRBV7-6|many|-|TRBJ1-5
TGTGCCAGCAGCTTAGGAACAGGGTGGAATCAGCCCCAGCATTTT
CASSLGTGWNQPQHF
>TRBV5-5|many|TRBD1|TRBJ1-2
TGTGCCAGCAGCGTGACACTGGGACAGGACTATGGCTACACCTTC
CASSVTLGQDYGYTF
>TRBV20-1|many|-|TRBJ2-1
TGCAGTGCTCTTAGACCGTCGAGCTCCTACAATGAGCAGTTCTTC
CSALRPSSSYNEQFF
>TRBV20-1|-|TRBD1|TRBJ2-7
TGCAGTGCTGGCCGGGACAGGGGAATCTACGAGCAGTACTTC
CSAGRDRGIYEQYF
>TRBV7-2|many|-|TRBJ1-1
TGTGCCAGCAAGCCCGCGGGGGCGAACACTGAAGCTTTCTTT
CASKPAGANTEAFF
>TRBV5-1|medium-sized|-|TRBJ1-1
TGCGCCAGCAGCTTAACGGGGGAGAGGGCCACTGAAGCTTTCTTT
CASSLTGERATEAFF
>TRBV20-1|many|-|TRBJ1-2
TGCAGTGTCAGCGGCCCCTATAACTATGGCTACACCTTC
CSVSGPYNYGYTF
>TRBV6-5|many|-|TRBJ1-2
TGTGCCAGCAGTTACTCGATCGGAGCGGGGTATGGCTACACCTTC
CASSYSIGAGYGYTF
>TRBV30|many|TRBD1|TRBJ2-3
TGTGCCTGGAACAGGGGCAACACAGATACGCAGTATTTT
CAWNRGNTDTQYF
>TRBV20-1|-|TRBD1|TRBJ2-2
TGCAGTGCTAGAGGACAGGGGGCGATCGGGGAGCTGTTTTTT
CSARGQGAIGELFF
>TRBV28|-|-|TRBJ1-1
TGTGCCAGCAGTTTAGTGTGGGGGGGGACACAAAACACTGAAGCTTTCTTT
CASSLVWGGTQNTEAFF
>TRBV15|many|-|TRBJ2-6
TGTGCCACCAGCGTCTTTCTCGGAGGGGACATGGCCAACGTCCTGACTTTC
CATSVFLGGDMANVLTF
>TRBV20-1|many|TRBD1|TRBJ1-1
TGCAGTGCAGGGGGCCCTGAAGCTTTCTTT
CSAGGPEAFF
>TRBV27|many|TRBD1|TRBJ2-1
TGCACCAGCAGCCACCGGGACAGGGGGATTTCCTACAATGAGCAGTTCTTC
CTSSHRDRGISYNEQFF
>TRBV29-1|few|TRBD1|TRBJ2-5
TGCAGCGCCCGGGACAGGGCGGCCTCATCCCAGTACTTC
CSARDRAASSQYF